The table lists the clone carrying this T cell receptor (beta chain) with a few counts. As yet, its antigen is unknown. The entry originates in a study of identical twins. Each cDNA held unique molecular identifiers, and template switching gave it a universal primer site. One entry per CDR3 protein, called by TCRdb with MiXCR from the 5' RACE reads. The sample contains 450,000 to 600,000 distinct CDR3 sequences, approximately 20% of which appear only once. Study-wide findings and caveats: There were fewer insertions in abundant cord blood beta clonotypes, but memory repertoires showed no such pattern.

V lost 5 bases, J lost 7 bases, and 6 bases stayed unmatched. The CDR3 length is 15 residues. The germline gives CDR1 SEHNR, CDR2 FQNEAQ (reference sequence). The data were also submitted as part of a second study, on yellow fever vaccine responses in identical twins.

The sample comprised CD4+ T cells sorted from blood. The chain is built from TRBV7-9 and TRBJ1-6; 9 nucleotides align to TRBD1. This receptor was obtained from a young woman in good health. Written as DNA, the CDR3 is TGTGCCAGCAGCCCCCGGGACAGGGAAAATTCACCCCTCCACTTT. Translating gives CASSPRDRENSPLHF. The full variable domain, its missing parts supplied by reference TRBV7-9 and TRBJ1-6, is DTGVSQNPRHKITKRGQNVTFRCDPISEHNRLYWYRQTLGQGPEFLTYFQNEAQLEKSRLLSDRFSAERPKGSFSTLEIQRTEQGDSAMYLCASSPRDRENSPLHFGNGTRLTVT.